The clone carrying this T cell receptor beta chain has a handful of counts. V lost 4 bases and J 1 base, leaving 14 bases between the germline ends. The CDR3 loop spans 15 amino acids. CDR1 and CDR2 (germline): MGHRA, YSYEKL. Authors' methods: Amplification of reference gene primers provided the estimated nucleated cell counts. Repertoires were generated with immunoSEQ multiplex PCR, while TCRdb's copy carries only in-frame clones and drops some. V, J and clone size are those of that table, while D and trimming were read from the DNA. This sample has some 170,000 clones, with under 90% found just once. The sample comes from a study of blood T cell repertoires in COVID-19. Whole-study context: Samples representing acute and convalescent COVID-19 were sourced from the United States, Italy and Spain.

The receptor's source is a woman older than 75 with acute or convalescent COVID-19. The V and J genes are TRBV4-1 and TRBJ2-7, with a weak D call TRBD1 (6 bases). Sequencing used peripheral blood. CDR3 sequence reads: CASSRGRGPSYEQYF. The CDR3 DNA follows: TGCGCCAGCAGCCGAGGCAGGGGTCCTTCCTACGAGCAGTACTTC.